The clone carrying this TCR beta chain was detected once. Its target is unknown. Relative to the germline gene, one junction end is altered; a read error may explain this. The record originates from a study of blood T cells in healthy people across ages. Sample-barcoded 5' priming and a J-beta primer mix drove a second PCR of 7 to 11 cycles. The yield of each sample was at least 3 million CDR3-containing paired-end reads. MiXCR, run by TCRdb on the 5' RACE reads, gives a single entry per CDR3 protein. The sample holds 1.5 million to 2 million distinct CDR3 sequences; 28% are singletons and the top ten take 7.7%. In each sample, at least 7 million PBMCs were isolated. Study observations and caveats: Per million T cells, TCR beta diversity dropped about linearly as age rose. Long-lived and aged donors differed, with more naive CD4+ cells and higher diversity in the long-lived.

The sample taken for sequencing was blood. The receptor's source is a woman aged 30 to 39 in good health.

CDR3 bases: TGCAGTGCTAGACCCTCAAGGGGGGAAGGCTCCGGGGAGCGGTTTTTT. Translating it yields CSARPSRGEGSGERFF. The gene calls are TRBV20-1 and TRBJ2-2; perhaps D is TRBD1 or TRBD2 (6 bases each). Germline V gene lookup returns CDR1 DFQATT and CDR2 SNEGSKA (reference sequence). The CDR3 is 16 amino acids.